This record covers a single T cell receptor beta chain. What it recognizes is unknown. TCRbeta library preparation incorporated unique molecular identifiers. TCRdb fed the PCR reads into MiXCR, producing one record per CDR3 protein. The repertoire holds hundreds of thousands of distinct CDR3 sequences, with approximately 15% as singletons. The data are from a study of T-cell reconstitution after alpha-beta-depleted transplantation in children. Study-wide findings and caveats: The study reportedly traced alpha-beta T cells about two months after transplant to several hundred expanded graft clones. The main origin of T-cell counts and diversity one year after transplant was newly produced T cells.

This CDR3 comprises 14 residues. Losses at the gene ends were 6 bases for V and 3 bases for J; bases not matched to a gene: 9. The germline V gene has CDR1 DFQATT and CDR2 SNEGSKA (reference sequence). This clonotype was sampled from a male patient between 10 and 17 years old who had a stem cell transplant for acute lymphoblastic leukemia, so the T cells may come from the graft donor. This chain links TRBV20-1 with TRBJ2-3, with TRBD2 matching over 7 bases. Sequenced here: PBMCs, mostly from graft donor cells, sampled 360 days after TCRalphabeta/CD19-depleted stem cell transplant. CDR3 sequence reads: CSAPPDGRTDTQYF. CDR3 DNA sequence: TGCAGTGCCCCGCCAGACGGGAGGACAGATACGCAGTATTTT.